The 11 T cell receptor beta chains in this list originate from one sample, sequenced in a study of T cell repertoires in cytomegalovirus infection. TCRdb analysed the reads with MiXCR anew, one entry per CDR3 protein. The profile shows approximately 71,000 distinct CDR3 sequences, about 20% of them singletons. The antigens of these receptors remain unknown. The material sequenced was CD8+ T cells from cultured PBMCs, taken from culture after CMV antigen stimulation. These receptors all come from a human donor in good health (CMV status not recorded). Some clones in this sample may be carry-over from other donors' samples.

This clonotype was found a few times. The V call is TRBV7-8, the J call TRBJ1-1, with TRBD1 as a possible D gene (6 bases). This CDR3 is 17 amino acids long. CDR1 and CDR2 from the germline V gene are SGHVS and FQNEAQ. V shed 0 bases and J shed 5 bases, with 19 bases lying between them. CDR3 sequence (DNA): TGTGCCAGCAGCTTAGCGGGGGGCGGACTGTCGATGACTGAAGCTTTCTTT. It yields the protein CASSLAGGGLSMTEAFF.

There are a few counts of this clonotype. CDR3: CASSPETGGWNYGYTF. The CDR3 DNA reads TGTGCCAGCAGCCCCGAGACAGGGGGCTGGAACTATGGCTACACCTTC. V is TRBV6-1 and J is TRBJ1-2, with 10 bases matching TRBD1. The CDR3 sequence is 16 residues long. Per germline, CDR1 MNHNS and CDR2 SASEGT. Trimming took 6 bases from V and 2 from J; bases not matched to a gene: 9.

This clonotype was observed a handful of times. The chain uses TRBV4-1 and TRBJ1-1, with D tentatively TRBD1 (6 bases). Trimming took 8 bases from V and 1 from J, leaving 14 bases between them. CDR3 length: 14 residues. Germline V CDR1 and CDR2: MGHRA, YSYEKL. The chain's CDR3 is CASGGGGANTEAFF. For the CDR3, the DNA is TGCGCCAGCGGGGGAGGGGGGGCGAACACTGAAGCTTTCTTT.

This clonotype was seen at least ten times. This chain links TRBV4-2 with TRBJ2-1, with D hard to call. Trimming removed 1 base at V and 6 bases at J, with 4 bases between. CDR3 length: 12 amino acids. Germline CDR1 reads LGHNA; CDR2 reads YNFKEQ. Here the CDR3 DNA reads TGTGCCAGCAGCCAAGGGGCCAATGAGCAGTTCTTC. This translates into CASSQGANEQFF.

The gene calls are TRBV6-5 and TRBJ2-7; D not certain. Germline V gene data show CDR1 as MNHEY and CDR2 as SVGAGI. Trimming cost V 0 bases and J 6 bases, with 15 bases left between them. This CDR3 comprises 15 residues. The CDR3 region is CASSYSLGSRSEQYF. In DNA form, the CDR3 reads TGTGCCAGCAGTTACTCTCTGGGATCTAGGTCCGAGCAGTACTTC.

There are a few counts of this clonotype. The CDR3 bases are TGCAGTGCGCTACAGGAAAACACTGAAGCTTTCTTT. Encoded protein: CSALQENTEAFF. The chain links TRBV20-1 to TRBJ1-1; perhaps TRBD1 as D (5 bases). CDR1 is DFQATT and CDR2 is SNEGSKA in the germline V gene (reference sequence). The CDR3 is made up of 12 amino acids. The V and J ends lost 6 bases and 2 bases respectively, with 10 bases between them.

The sample holds a few counts of this clonotype. This chain joins TRBV15 and TRBJ1-5, with 8 bases matching TRBD1. The CDR3 is 15 residues long. The V gene end was trimmed by 1 base and the J gene end by 6 bases; junction bases not matched to a gene: 5. Germline V gene lookup returns CDR1 LNHNV and CDR2 YYDKDF (reference sequence). The CDR3 nucleotides read TGTGCCACCAGCAGAGGACAGGGGATTTTTCAGCCCCAGCATTTT. It specifies CATSRGQGIFQPQHF.

Only a few counts were recorded for this clonotype. The chain recombines TRBV7-2 with TRBJ2-2; 8 positions agree with TRBD1. Germline V gene sequence: CDR1 SGHTA, CDR2 FQGNSA. The CDR3 length is 17 residues. V lost 0 bases to trimming and J lost 0 bases; unmatched junction nucleotides: 3. CDR3 loop: CASSLAADRANTGELFF. CDR3 in DNA: TGTGCCAGCAGCTTAGCCGCGGACAGGGCGAACACCGGGGAGCTGTTTTTT. The full variable domain, its missing parts supplied by reference TRBV7-2 and TRBJ2-2, is GAGVSQSPSNKVTEKGKDVELRCDPISGHTALYWYRQSLGQGLEFLIYFQGNSAPDKSGLPSDRFSAERTGGSVSTLTIQRTQQEDSAVYLCASSLAADRANTGELFFGEGSRLTVL.

This clonotype was seen a few times. The chain employs TRBV6-5 and TRBJ2-5; 9 positions agree with TRBD1. Trimming cost V 6 bases and J 5 bases; bases outside gene matches: 7. Germline lookup yields CDR1 MNHEY and CDR2 SVGAGI. The CDR3 runs 14 residues. The CDR3 DNA follows: TGTGCCAGCAGAGGGACAGGGTCGTGGGAGACCCAGTACTTC. Translating gives CASRGTGSWETQYF.

V usage is TRBV19 and J usage is TRBJ2-2; the D call may be TRBD1 or TRBD2 (6 bases each). From germline, CDR1 is LNHDA and CDR2 SQIVND (reference sequence). The V end lost 4 bases, the J end lost 4 bases, and 16 bases lay between the germline ends. CDR3 length equals 16 residues. Here the CDR3 reads CASSSGRGELTGELFF. The CDR3 DNA reads TGTGCCAGTAGTAGTGGAAGGGGGGAGCTCACCGGGGAGCTGTTTTTT.

A few counts support this clonotype. The chain joins TRBV27 to TRBJ1-4; D remains unclear. CDR3 length: 15 residues. Trimming cost V 4 bases and J 8 bases, with 17 bases left between them. Germline V gene sequence: CDR1 MNHEY, CDR2 SMNVEV (reference sequence). CDR3 DNA sequence: TGTGCCAGCAGTTACGGGCCTCCGGGAGGGGAAAAACTGTTTTTT. Encoded protein: CASSYGPPGGEKLFF.